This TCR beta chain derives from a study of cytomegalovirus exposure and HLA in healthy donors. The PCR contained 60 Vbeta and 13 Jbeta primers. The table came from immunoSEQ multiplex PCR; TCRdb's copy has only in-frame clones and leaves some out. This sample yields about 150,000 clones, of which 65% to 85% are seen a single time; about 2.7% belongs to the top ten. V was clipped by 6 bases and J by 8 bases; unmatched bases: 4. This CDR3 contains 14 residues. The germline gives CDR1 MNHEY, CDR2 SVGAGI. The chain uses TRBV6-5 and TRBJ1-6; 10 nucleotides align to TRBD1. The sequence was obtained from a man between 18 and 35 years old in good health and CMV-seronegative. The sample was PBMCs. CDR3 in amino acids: CASRRTGGDSPLHF. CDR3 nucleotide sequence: TGTGCCAGCAGACGGACAGGGGGGGATTCACCCCTCCACTTT.